The sequence of this T cell receptor beta chain was determined in a study of CD8 T cells in Susac syndrome (dated by TCRdb to between 2017 and 2020). With respect to the entire study: The study used repertoire sequencing to test whether antigen drove CD8+ T cell activation and differentiation in Susac syndrome. Paper-wide results and their limitations: The study acknowledged that relatively few individuals were included in the TCR sequencing and HLA analysis.

For CDR1 and CDR2, the germline V gene lists SQVTM and ANQGSEA. The CDR3 runs 12 residues from the cysteine to the phenylalanine. Here the CDR3 DNA is all that survives: 36 bases in frame from base 1. V loses 2 bases, J loses 4 bases, and the germline ends lie 8 bases apart. The sample holds one count of this clonotype. Its specific antigen is unknown. Nothing much larger sits one base from this clone, and base qualities are not available. Weak support is all one read offers. Peripheral blood CD8+ and CD4+ T cells from healthy donors, Susac syndrome patients and multiple sclerosis patients were profiled by high-throughput TCR beta sequencing. The multiple sclerosis controls were treatment-naive patients whose relapsing-remitting disease, either stable or active, fulfilled the revised McDonald criteria. Bulk CD8+ and CD4+ T cells were purified by magnetic negative isolation, while CD8+ TEMRA cells were enriched using FACS. Blood was drawn into EDTA tubes, processed within 24 hours, and PBMCs were isolated by density gradient centrifugation. PBMCs destined for TCR sequencing were cryopreserved in liquid nitrogen and later thawed in a 37 °C water bath. The sorted or isolated CD4+, CD8+ and CD8+ TEMRA cells reached a purity of at least 90%.

RNA was extracted with the RNeasy kit and about 0.5 to 1 ug was reverse transcribed using random hexamers. The immunoSEQ multiplex PCR assay, which covers 54 Vbeta and 13 Jbeta segments, was used to amplify TCR beta CDR3 regions. To correct PCR amplification bias, a synthetic template baseline was used for both primer optimization and computational correction. In the original analysis: Reads were annotated to V, D and J genes per IMGT and analyzed with immunoSEQ Analyzer, keeping only productive sequences. To calculate clonality, Shannon entropy was normalized by log2 of the number of productive unique sequences and then subtracted from one. Public and private clones were assessed among the 100 most prevalent clones of each patient and control. Clones were defined as Susac-specific if absent from the healthy and MS cohorts, from 1052 published viral clones and from other ImmuneACCESS disease sequences. The raw public data were reprocessed by TCRdb itself: fastp quality trimming at Q25, MiXCR clonotype calling, in-frame beta chains only. Every CDR3 protein is listed once, alongside the most common genes and DNA of its rows. TCRdb's processing, not the authors', yielded these V and J calls. This sample comprises 150,000 to 200,000 distinct CDR3 sequences, less than 95% of them detected only once. About 0.09% of the sample rests with the top ten.

The receptor chain draws on TRBV29-1 and TRBJ1-1, with a tentative D gene TRBD1 over 5 matching bases. The clonotype comes from a human donor with multiple sclerosis. The material sequenced was CD4+ T cells from PBMCs. The nucleotide sequence is TGCAGCGTTGAACGGGGGAGCACTGAAGCTTTCTTT. Its protein reads: CSVERGSTEAFF.